This T cell receptor beta chain was captured by sequencing in a study of T cell responses to AZD1222 COVID-19 vaccine. There are 14 residues in the CDR3. V was trimmed by 1 base and J by 0 bases, leaving 7 bases between them. Germline CDR1 and CDR2: SGDLS and YYNGEE. The repertoire was sequenced with immunoSEQ multiplex PCR; TCRdb's copy has only in-frame clones and lacks some. The table shows about 48,000 clones, with around 86% occurring only once. The source of this sequence is an adult who received the AZD1222 COVID-19 vaccine. The material was peripheral blood, obtained 28 days after the second AZD1222 dose. The chain carries TRBV9 and TRBJ2-5; TRBD2 is a possible D gene (6 bases). The CDR3 is CASSVLADQETQYF. CDR3 nucleotides: TGTGCCAGCAGCGTATTAGCGGACCAAGAGACCCAGTACTTC.